The 14 T cell receptor beta chains reported below all come from one sample, sequenced in a study of radiation and T cells in renal cell carcinoma. Time point given: blood 2 weeks post-SBRT. As for treatment: 15 Gy SBRT to primary tumor, nephrectomy 4 weeks later. Repertoires were generated with immunoSEQ multiplex PCR, while TCRdb's copy carries only in-frame clones and drops some. This table holds tens of thousands of clones, about 86% found once. This specimen was blood, taken from a patient whose treatment included radiotherapy and nephrectomy. The receptor source for this set is a woman aged 45 to 65 with renal cell carcinoma.

The J gene is TRBJ2-5, the V gene TRBV19, with 7 bases identical to TRBD2. The CDR3 consists of 16 residues. The germline gives CDR1 LNHDA, CDR2 SQIVND (reference sequence). V shed 4 bases and J 0 bases; nucleotides not matched to a gene: 8. The CDR3 DNA reads TGTGCCAGTAGTACCGACCTAGCGGAAAACCAAGAGACCCAGTACTTC. Protein product: CASSTDLAENQETQYF.

This clone was seen a handful of times. J is TRBJ1-1 and V is TRBV5-6, with D possibly matching TRBD1 (5 bases). The CDR3 has 13 residues. The V end lost 6 bases, the J end lost 4 bases, and 13 bases lay between the germline ends. Germline CDR1 and CDR2: SGHDT and YYEEEE. The CDR3: CASTNGGFTEAFF. The CDR3 DNA sequence: TGTGCCAGCACGAATGGGGGGTTCACTGAAGCTTTCTTT.

The V gene is TRBV7-9, the J gene TRBJ1-4; D gene uncertain. The germline V gene has CDR1 SEHNR and CDR2 FQNEAQ (reference sequence). The germline V and J ends were trimmed by 1 base and 5 bases, with 5 bases remaining between them. The CDR3 extends over 13 amino acids. The CDR3 reads CASSLGGNEKLFF. CDR3 DNA sequence: TGTGCCAGCAGCTTAGGCGGAAATGAAAAACTGTTTTTT.

The rearrangement joins TRBV19 to TRBJ2-5, with 8 bases aligning to TRBD2. The CDR3 consists of 14 residues. With 3 bases clipped from V and 4 bases from J, the junction kept 4 bases outside the gene matches. Germline V CDR1 and CDR2: LNHDA, SQIVND (reference sequence). The CDR3 nucleotides are TGTGCCAGTAGTATTAGCGGGATTGGAGAGACCCAGTACTTC. It codes for CASSISGIGETQYF.

The genes are TRBV2 and TRBJ2-1; tentatively, D is TRBD2 (5 bases). V shed 8 bases and J shed 9 bases, with 11 bases lying between them. Per germline, CDR1 SNHLY and CDR2 FYNNEI. The CDR3 totals 11 residues. CDR3: CASHLGGEQFF. The DNA of the CDR3 is TGTGCCAGCCATCTAGGAGGTGAGCAGTTCTTC.

The table lists this clone with a count of one. The J gene is TRBJ2-4, the V gene TRBV4-3, with 8 bases lining up with TRBD1. Germline CDR1 is LGHNA and CDR2 is YSLEER. The length of the CDR3 is 15 residues. Trimming cost V 3 bases and J 4 bases; bases outside gene matches: 5. DNA for the CDR3: TGCGCCAGCAGCCAGGCCAGGGGGCGAAAAAACATTCAGTACTTC. Translated: CASSQARGRKNIQYF.

V gene TRBV4-3 combines with J gene TRBJ1-2; D is undetermined. The CDR3 spans 14 residues. Germline V gives CDR1 LGHNA, CDR2 YSLEER. V lost 0 bases and J lost 6, with 11 bases in between. This CDR3 reads CASSQDRSKDGYTF. The DNA for the CDR3 is TGCGCCAGCAGCCAAGATAGGAGTAAGGATGGCTACACCTTC.

This chain connects TRBV10-1 to TRBJ2-1; the D gene is possibly TRBD1 (6 bases). The ends were cut back, 6 bases at V and 2 bases at J, with 14 bases in the middle. Germline loops: CDR1 WNHNN, CDR2 SYGVQD (reference sequence). The length of the CDR3 is 15 residues. CDR3 nucleotide sequence: TGCGCCAGCAGCCTTACAGGGTCCACCTACAATGAGCAGTTCTTC. Translated: CASSLTGSTYNEQFF.

V is TRBV6-5 and J is TRBJ2-6; 9 bases align to TRBD1. There are 15 residues in the CDR3. The trim removed 7 bases at V and 2 bases at J, leaving 3 bases unmatched. Germline CDR1 MNHEY, CDR2 SVGAGI. This CDR3 is CASTRQGAGANVLTF. CDR3 coding DNA: TGTGCCAGCACCCGACAGGGGGCTGGGGCCAACGTCCTGACTTTC.

This rearrangement joins TRBV4-3 to TRBJ2-1, with TRBD2 as a possible D gene (6 bases). V lost 0 bases and J 7 bases, leaving 25 bases between the germline ends. Germline CDR1 reads LGHNA; CDR2 reads YSLEER. The CDR3 has 19 amino acids. The DNA of the CDR3 is TGCGCCAGCAGCCAAGATTTCCCCTTAGGGAGCCTGGGGGGAAATGAGCAGTTCTTC. It encodes CASSQDFPLGSLGGNEQFF.

The chain employs TRBV28 and TRBJ1-4; 7 bases are a match to TRBD1. V lost 1 base and J lost 7; bases outside the gene matches: 6. The CDR3 totals 15 residues. Germline CDR1 MDHEN, CDR2 SYDVKM. CDR3 in DNA: TGTGCCAGCAGTTTATTGACAGGGTCGGGTGAAAAACTGTTTTTT. It is translated as CASSLLTGSGEKLFF.

The DNA for the CDR3 is TGTGCCAGCAGTCCGGGGCGACCTAATGAAAAACTGTTTTTT. It translates to CASSPGRPNEKLFF. The V and J genes are TRBV6-6 and TRBJ1-4, with D tentatively TRBD1 (5 bases). The CDR3 runs 14 residues. CDR1 is MNHNY and CDR2 is SVGAGI in the germline V gene (reference sequence). V lost 5 bases to trimming and J lost 3 bases, with 10 bases between them.

This chain joins TRBV9 and TRBJ2-5; 8 bases are a match to TRBD2. The CDR3 spans 15 residues. The trim removed 0 bases at V and 1 base at J, leaving 2 bases unmatched. Germline V gene data show CDR1 as SGDLS and CDR2 as YYNGEE. Written as DNA, the CDR3 is TGTGCCAGCAGCGTAGCTAGCGGGCTCCAAGAGACCCAGTACTTC. It encodes CASSVASGLQETQYF.

This chain uses TRBV5-1 with TRBJ2-1, with D possibly being TRBD2 (6 bases). Germline assignment: CDR1 SGHRS and CDR2 YFSETQ. The CDR3 is 15 residues long. The V end was cut by 0 bases, the J end by 6 bases, with 13 bases between. CDR3: CASSLELAVINEQFF. CDR3 nucleotides: TGCGCCAGCAGCTTGGAACTAGCCGTTATCAATGAGCAGTTCTTC.